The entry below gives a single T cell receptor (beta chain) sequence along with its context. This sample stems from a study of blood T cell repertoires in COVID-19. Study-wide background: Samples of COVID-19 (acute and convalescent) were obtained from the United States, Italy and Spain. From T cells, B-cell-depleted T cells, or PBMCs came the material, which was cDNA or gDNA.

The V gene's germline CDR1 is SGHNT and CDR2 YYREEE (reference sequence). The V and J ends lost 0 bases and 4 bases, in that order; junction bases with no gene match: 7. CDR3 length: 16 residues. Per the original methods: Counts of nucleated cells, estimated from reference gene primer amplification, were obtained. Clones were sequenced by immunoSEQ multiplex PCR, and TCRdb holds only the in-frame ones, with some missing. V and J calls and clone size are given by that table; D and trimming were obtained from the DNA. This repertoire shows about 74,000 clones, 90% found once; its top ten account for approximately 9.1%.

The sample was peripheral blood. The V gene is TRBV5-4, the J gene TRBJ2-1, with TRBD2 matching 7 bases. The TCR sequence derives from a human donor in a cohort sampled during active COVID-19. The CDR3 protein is CASSLAWASGYNEQFF. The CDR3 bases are TGTGCCAGCAGCTTGGCCTGGGCTAGCGGTTACAATGAGCAGTTCTTC.